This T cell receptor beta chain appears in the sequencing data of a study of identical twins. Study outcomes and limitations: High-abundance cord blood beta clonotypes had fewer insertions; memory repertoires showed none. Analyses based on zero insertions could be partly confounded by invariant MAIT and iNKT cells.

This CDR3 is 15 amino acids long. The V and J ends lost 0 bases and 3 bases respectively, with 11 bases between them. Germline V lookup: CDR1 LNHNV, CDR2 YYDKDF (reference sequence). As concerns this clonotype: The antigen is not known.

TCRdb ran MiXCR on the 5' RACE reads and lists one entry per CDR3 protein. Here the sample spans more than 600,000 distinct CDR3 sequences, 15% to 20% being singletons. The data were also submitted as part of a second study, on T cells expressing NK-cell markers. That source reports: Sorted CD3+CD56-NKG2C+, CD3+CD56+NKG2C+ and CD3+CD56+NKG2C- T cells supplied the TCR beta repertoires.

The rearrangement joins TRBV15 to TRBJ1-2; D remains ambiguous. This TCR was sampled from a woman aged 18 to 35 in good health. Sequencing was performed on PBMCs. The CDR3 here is CATSRDSGPHYGYTF. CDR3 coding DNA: TGTGCCACCAGCAGAGATTCCGGGCCCCACTATGGCTACACCTTC.